These 30 T cell receptor beta chains originate from one sample sequenced in a study of memory CD4+ T cells and cytomegalovirus serostatus. Method: immunoSEQ multiplex PCR; TCRdb's copy keeps in-frame clones and lacks some. The sample lists some 60,000 clones, about 81% occurring once. The sort gate was single viable CD3+CD4+CD8-CD45RO+ cells for memory CD4+ T cells. Sequencing was carried out using memory CD4+ T cells from blood. Receptors were obtained from an adult in good health and CMV-seronegative.

This chain connects TRBV7-9 to TRBJ1-2, with D tentatively TRBD1 (5 bases). The V end lost 5 bases, the J end lost 8 bases, and 15 bases lay between the germline ends. Germline CDR1 is SEHNR and CDR2 is FQNEAQ (reference sequence). The CDR3 runs to 13 residues. CDR3 protein: CASSPGPTEGYTF. CDR3 sequence (DNA): TGTGCCAGCAGCCCGGGACCCACGGAGGGCTACACCTTC.

The rearrangement joins TRBV27 to TRBJ2-1; D may correspond to TRBD1 or TRBD2 (5 bases each). V lost 7 bases to trimming and J lost 4 bases, with 14 bases between them. Germline CDR1 and CDR2: MNHEY and SMNVEV (reference sequence). The CDR3 is made up of 14 amino acids. CDR3 bases: TGTGCCAGCACAACCGGGACCACGTACAATGAGCAGTTCTTC. Protein product: CASTTGTTYNEQFF.

V usage is TRBV5-8 and J usage is TRBJ2-5; D is uncertain. Germline V gene data show CDR1 as SGHTS and CDR2 as YDEGEE. The CDR3 contains 12 residues. V lost 1 base and J lost 5, with 6 bases in between. The CDR3 region is CASSLSGETQYF. CDR3 nucleotides: TGTGCCAGCAGCTTGTCGGGTGAGACCCAGTACTTC.

The chain couples TRBV7-2 to TRBJ1-5; D remains ambiguous. In germline, CDR1 is SGHTA, CDR2 FQGNSA. The germline V and J ends were trimmed by 5 bases and 2 bases, with 16 bases remaining between them. This CDR3 is 16 amino acids long. This CDR3 is CASSDSPRVGNQPQHF. CDR3 bases: TGTGCCAGCAGCGACTCCCCTCGGGTGGGCAATCAGCCCCAGCATTTT.

This clone turned up a few times. The chain has TRBV11-2 and TRBJ2-7; 8 bases are shared with TRBD2. The germline V gene encodes CDR1 SGHAT and CDR2 FQNNGV. This CDR3 contains 15 residues. Unmatched junction bases numbered 2, after V lost 1 base and J lost 0 bases. This chain's CDR3 is CASSLASGSSYEQYF. The CDR3 nucleotides read TGTGCCAGCAGCTTAGCCAGCGGGAGCTCCTACGAGCAGTACTTC.

In regard to this clone: Distinct nucleotide sequences in the sample also encode this CDR3. For the CDR3, the DNA is TGTGCCAGCAGTTTACAGGGATATGGCTACACCTTC. Translating gives CASSLQGYGYTF. V gene TRBV28 combines with J gene TRBJ1-2; D is possibly TRBD1 (5 bases). The CDR3 is 12 residues long. Germline V CDR1 and CDR2: MDHEN, SYDVKM. Trimming cost V 2 bases and J 5 bases, with 6 bases left between them.

This clone was picked up one time. V and J are TRBV7-8 and TRBJ1-1; possibly TRBD1 for D (6 bases). CDR3 length equals 16 residues. From germline, CDR1 is SGHVS and CDR2 FQNEAQ. V lost 0 bases, J lost 3 bases, and 14 bases lay in between. In DNA form, the CDR3 reads TGTGCCAGCAGCTTAGCGGGACACGCACCCGACACTGAAGCTTTCTTT. Translated, it gives CASSLAGHAPDTEAFF.

The V and J genes are TRBV11-3 and TRBJ1-2; unclear D gene. V was pared by 4 bases and J by 6 bases, with 15 bases between. CDR1 SGHNT and CDR2 YENEEA come from the germline V gene. The CDR3 consists of 14 residues. The CDR3 here is CASSSPTIRNGYTF. In nucleotides, the CDR3 is TGTGCCAGCAGCTCCCCCACCATACGAAATGGCTACACCTTC.

This rearrangement joins TRBV13 to TRBJ1-4; 8 positions match TRBD1. The germline CDR1 and CDR2 sequences are PRHDT and FYEKMQ (reference sequence). With 1 base clipped from V and 11 bases from J, the junction kept 21 bases outside the gene matches. There are 19 residues in the CDR3. This CDR3 reads CASSLAVRGRPGLPVKLFF. CDR3 DNA sequence: TGTGCCAGCAGCTTAGCGGTCAGGGGGCGACCTGGTCTGCCGGTGAAACTGTTTTTT.

In this sample, this clone turned up once. This chain uses TRBV5-6 with TRBJ2-7, with D tentatively TRBD1 (5 bases). CDR1 is SGHDT, CDR2 YYEEEE, per germline. The CDR3 consists of 14 residues. V gave up 2 bases and J gave up 3 bases, with 12 bases separating them. CDR3 bases: TGTGCCAGCAGCTTCAAGGGGAAACACTACGAGCAGTACTTC. Protein sequence: CASSFKGKHYEQYF.

CDR3 amino acids: CASSIGPSVSYEQYF. The CDR3 bases are TGTGCCAGTAGTATAGGTCCTAGCGTGTCCTACGAGCAGTACTTC. V is TRBV19 and J is TRBJ2-7; D is possibly TRBD2 (6 bases). CDR1 and CDR2 from the germline V gene are LNHDA and SQIVND (reference sequence). With 1 base removed from V and 1 base from J, the gap between germline ends came to 11 bases. The CDR3 has 15 residues. The entire variable domain, with the rest obtained from reference TRBV19 and TRBJ2-7, is as follows: DGGITQSPKYLFRKEGQNVTLSCEQNLNHDAMYWYRQDPGQGLRLIYYSQIVNDFQKGDIAEGYSVSREKKESFPLTVTSAQKNPTAFYLCASSIGPSVSYEQYFGPGTRLTVT.

A word on this clone: The junction does not match germline at one end; this may be a read error. This chain connects TRBV6-5 to TRBJ2-5; TRBD2 agrees at 8 bases. CDR1 and CDR2 from the germline V gene are MNHEY and SVGAGI. The CDR3 spans 15 residues. CDR3 region: CASIPAGLAQEAQYF. As DNA, the CDR3 is TGTGCCAGCATACCGGCAGGACTAGCACAAGAGGCCCAGTACTTC.

The V and J genes are TRBV11-2 and TRBJ1-5, with D perhaps TRBD1 (6 bases). With 3 bases removed from V and 0 bases from J, the gap between germline ends came to 9 bases. Germline V gene data show CDR1 as SGHAT and CDR2 as FQNNGV. The CDR3 is 15 residues long. DNA of the CDR3: TGTGCCAGCAGCTTGGACAGCTATAGCAATCAGCCCCAGCATTTT. Protein product: CASSLDSYSNQPQHF.

The chain couples TRBV29-1 to TRBJ2-7; D may be TRBD1 (5 bases). This CDR3 has 15 residues. Germline-derived CDR1 and CDR2 are SQVTM and ANQGSEA. Trimming shortened V by 2 bases and J by 5 bases, and 19 bases separated the two germline ends. The CDR3 is CSVETPAGNLDEQYF. The CDR3, as DNA: TGCAGCGTTGAAACCCCCGCAGGGAACCTGGACGAGCAGTACTTC.

V and J are TRBV6-5 and TRBJ1-2, with D uncertain. This CDR3 is built from 13 residues. V lost 7 bases and J lost 4, with 13 bases in between. Germline-derived CDR1 and CDR2 are MNHEY and SVGAGI. CDR3 DNA sequence: TGTGCCAGCACCCTGGGAAGGGTCTATGGCTACACCTTC. This sequence encodes CASTLGRVYGYTF.

This clone was detected once. V is TRBV28 and J is TRBJ2-2; D is possibly TRBD1 (5 bases). The length of the CDR3 is 15 residues. V lost 7 bases and J lost 1, with 13 bases in between. CDR1 and CDR2 (germline): MDHEN, SYDVKM. Here the CDR3 DNA reads TGTGCCAGCAATCAACTCCAGGGGAACACCGGGGAGCTGTTTTTT. This encodes CASNQLQGNTGELFF.

CDR3 amino acids: CASSPSTWGTGNTIYF. CDR3 bases: TGTGCCAGCAGCCCATCAACCTGGGGTACTGGAAACACCATATATTTT. The rearrangement links TRBV11-2 to TRBJ1-3, with D uncertain. The CDR3 is made up of 16 amino acids. Trimming removed 5 bases from V and 2 bases from J, with 16 bases in between. Germline V gene lookup returns CDR1 SGHAT and CDR2 FQNNGV. The whole variable domain, remainder taken from reference TRBV11-2 and TRBJ1-3, is EAGVAQSPRYKIIEKRQSVAFWCNPISGHATLYWYQQILGQGPKLLIQFQNNGVVDDSQLPKDRFSAERLKGVDSTLKIQPAKLEDSAVYLCASSPSTWGTGNTIYFGEGSWLTVV.

In this sample, this clone turned up a few times. The chain couples TRBV15 to TRBJ2-5; maybe TRBD2 (5 bases). This CDR3 has 15 residues. The germline gives CDR1 LNHNV, CDR2 YYDKDF (reference sequence). V was clipped by 5 bases and J by 5 bases, with 18 bases between them. The CDR3 protein is CATSPWLGTGETQYF. The CDR3 DNA sequence: TGTGCCACCAGCCCATGGCTAGGAACGGGGGAGACCCAGTACTTC. Drawing the rest from reference TRBV15 and TRBJ2-5, the complete variable domain is DAMVIQNPRYQVTQFGKPVTLSCSQTLNHNVMYWYQQKSSQAPKLLFHYYDKDFNNEADTPDNFQSRRPNTSFCFLDIRSPGLGDTAMYLCATSPWLGTGETQYFGPGTRLLVL.

The chain couples TRBV14 to TRBJ1-3, with TRBD1 as a possible D gene (5 bases). The CDR3 spans 16 residues. In germline, CDR1 is SGHDN, CDR2 FVKESK. V gave up 1 base and J gave up 4 bases, with 14 bases separating them. Written as DNA, the CDR3 is TGTGCCAGCAGCCAAGCACTGGCAGGGAGAGGAAACACCATATATTTT. This codes for CASSQALAGRGNTIYF.

Details on this clone: Relative to the germline gene, one junction end is altered; a read error may explain this. The CDR3 loop is CASSLAVDSGAPLLF. In DNA, the CDR3 is TGCGCCAGCAGCTTAGCCGTGGATAGCGGGGCCCCGCTCCTCTTC. The chain uses TRBV5-1 and TRBJ2-1; 8 bases are a match to TRBD2. The CDR3 spans 15 residues. Germline V CDR1 and CDR2: SGHRS, YFSETQ.

The V and J genes are TRBV5-1 and TRBJ2-2; perhaps TRBD2 as D (5 bases). Germline CDR1 and CDR2: SGHRS and YFSETQ. Between the trimmed V and J ends, which lost 7 bases and 7 bases, there was a span of 17 bases. The CDR3 runs 14 residues. The CDR3 DNA follows: TGCGCCAGCGGTGGAGGAGCGGATGGCGGGGAGCTGTTTTTT. This sequence encodes CASGGGADGGELFF.

The sample holds one count of this clone. The chain combines TRBV6-5 with TRBJ1-3; D is ambiguous. The CDR3 length is 15 residues. V lost 7 bases to trimming and J lost 0 bases, with 13 bases between them. Looked up from germline, CDR1 is MNHEY and CDR2 is SVGAGI. Written as DNA, the CDR3 is TGTGCCAGCACTAGGACGGATGTCTCTGGAAACACCATATATTTT. Translating gives CASTRTDVSGNTIYF.

The rearrangement links TRBV7-8 to TRBJ2-7; D gene ambiguous. V was clipped by 1 base and J by 2 bases, with 9 bases between them. The germline V gene encodes CDR1 SGHVS and CDR2 FQNEAQ. The CDR3 runs to 14 residues. The CDR3 here is CASSLVSHPYEQYF. The CDR3 DNA reads as TGTGCCAGCAGCTTAGTCTCTCATCCCTACGAGCAGTACTTC.

V and J are TRBV30 and TRBJ1-2; D call uncertain. V lost 2 bases and J 5 bases, leaving 6 bases between the germline ends. The CDR3 totals 11 residues. Germline V lookup: CDR1 GTSNPN, CDR2 SVGIG (reference sequence). This CDR3 reads CAWSHQYGYTF. Written as DNA, the CDR3 is TGTGCCTGGAGTCACCAATATGGCTACACCTTC.

This chain connects TRBV5-1 to TRBJ1-2; 8 bases match TRBD1. This CDR3 comprises 14 residues. V was clipped by 0 bases and J by 5 bases; unmatched bases: 3. Looked up from germline, CDR1 is SGHRS and CDR2 is YFSETQ. The CDR3 here is CASSLDGQGYGYTF. CDR3 coding DNA: TGCGCCAGCAGCTTGGATGGACAGGGATATGGCTACACCTTC.

The J gene is TRBJ2-2, the V gene TRBV2; TRBD2 is a possible D gene (5 bases). V was pared by 8 bases and J by 1 base, with 8 bases between. The germline V gene has CDR1 SNHLY and CDR2 FYNNEI. The CDR3 extends over 13 amino acids. DNA for the CDR3: TGTGCCAGCCAACTAGAGAACACCGGGGAGCTGTTTTTT. This sequence encodes CASQLENTGELFF.

The J gene is TRBJ1-3, the V gene TRBV4-2, with D possibly matching TRBD1 (6 bases). Trimming took off 1 base at V and 7 bases at J, with 8 bases between the two ends. CDR1 and CDR2 from the germline V gene are LGHNA and YNFKEQ. The length of the CDR3 is 13 residues. The CDR3 nucleotides are TGTGCCAGCAGCCAAGCCGACAGGAACACCATATATTTT. It translates to CASSQADRNTIYF.

This clone turned up a few times. This chain links TRBV2 with TRBJ2-7; TRBD1 agrees at 10 bases. Germline lookup yields CDR1 SNHLY and CDR2 FYNNEI. The V segment lost 7 bases and the J segment 0 bases; nucleotides outside the gene matches: 3. There are 14 residues in the CDR3. CDR3 sequence: CASIRTGGSYEQYF. The CDR3 DNA reads as TGTGCCAGCATAAGGACAGGGGGCTCCTACGAGCAGTACTTC.

This chain connects TRBV5-1 to TRBJ2-1; a weak D match, TRBD2 (6 bases). Germline assignment: CDR1 SGHRS and CDR2 YFSETQ. The CDR3 totals 15 residues. V dropped 6 bases and J dropped 7 bases, with 20 bases sitting between them. The CDR3 DNA is TGCGCCAGCACCCTGGGAGGCTCTGGGTTGAATGAGCAGTTCTTC. Amino acid sequence: CASTLGGSGLNEQFF.

A few counts support this clone. The chain joins TRBV30 to TRBJ2-2, with a weak D call TRBD1 (5 bases). The CDR3 runs 15 residues. V lost 5 bases, J lost 0 bases, and 13 bases lay in between. Germline lookup yields CDR1 GTSNPN and CDR2 SVGIG (reference sequence). The CDR3: CAWGKGYPNTGELFF. Here the CDR3 DNA reads TGTGCCTGGGGAAAGGGGTATCCGAACACCGGGGAGCTGTTTTTT.